The source of this T cell receptor (beta chain) is a study of shared clonotypes between healthy human individuals. The protocol was immunoSEQ multiplex PCR, while the TCRdb copy is restricted to in-frame clones and leaves out a portion. The sample has 300,000 to 400,000 clones, around two thirds seen once; the top ten hold 10%. This CDR3 spans 18 amino acids. Germline V gene lookup returns CDR1 SGHDT and CDR2 YYEEEE. V was pared by 0 bases and J by 0 bases, with 16 bases between. This receptor was obtained from a man aged 30 to 45 in good health. The rearrangement joins TRBV5-6 to TRBJ2-1, with D unresolved. The sequencing input was memory CD4+ T cells sorted from blood. The subset here: CD45RA-negative fraction. The CDR3 reads CASSLGGTGTRSYNEQFF. The CDR3 DNA is TGTGCCAGCAGCTTGGGGGGTACGGGCACGCGCTCCTACAATGAGCAGTTCTTC.